This is a list of T cell receptor beta chains from one sample in a study of blood T cell repertoires in COVID-19. TCRdb keeps only in-frame clones here, not all; method: immunoSEQ multiplex PCR. The table includes roughly 250,000 clones, roughly 90% detected once. The sample was PBMCs or T cells enriched from blood (not recorded which). The receptors derive from a woman aged 25 to 39 with acute COVID-19. Each CDR3 is given with its conserved first and last residue. Fields, in order: D gene, J gene, V gene, clone size, CDR3 DNA, CDR3 protein. The D gene is left open where the match is weak. Rows give clone size only sometimes, using once, few, many, or a class for an expanded clone.

.,TRBJ1-6,TRBV7-2,few,TGTGCCAGCAGACAATGGGGGAGGTTTAATTCACCCCTCCACTTT,CASRQWGRFNSPLHF
.,TRBJ1-1,TRBV7-9,.,TGTGCCAGCAGCACCATGAGCACTGAAGCTTTCTTT,CASSTMSTEAFF
TRBD1,TRBJ2-7,TRBV19,.,TGTGCCAGTAGTCCCAGGGGGCCCACCTACGAGCAGTACTTC,CASSPRGPTYEQYF
TRBD1,TRBJ2-7,TRBV29-1,.,TGCAGCGTCACAGGGGCCTACGAGCAGTACTTC,CSVTGAYEQYF
TRBD2,TRBJ2-2,TRBV9,.,TGTGCCAGCAGCGAAAGCGGGGGGAACACCGGGGAGCTGTTTTTT,CASSESGGNTGELFF
.,TRBJ2-7,TRBV6-6,.,TGTGCCAGCAGTTATAGGCAGGGTATTGGGGAGCAGTACTTC,CASSYRQGIGEQYF
.,TRBJ1-2,TRBV15,.,TGTGCCACCAGCCGCGACCTGAGGTATGGCTACACCTTC,CATSRDLRYGYTF
TRBD2,TRBJ2-2,TRBV19,.,TGTGCCAGTAGTATAGATAGCGGGAGGGGGACCGGGGAGCTGTTTTTT,CASSIDSGRGTGELFF
TRBD2,TRBJ2-1,TRBV5-6,.,TGTGCCAGCAGCTTGGGATCTGGGGGACTAGCTTCCAATGAGCAGTTCTTC,CASSLGSGGLASNEQFF
TRBD1,TRBJ2-1,TRBV11-2,.,TGTGCCAGCAGCCAGCCCGACAGGGGGCGTTTGTATGAGCAGTTCTTC,CASSQPDRGRLYEQFF
TRBD1,TRBJ1-2,TRBV7-9,.,TGTGCCAGCAGCGCAATCCGGGACAGACAAACCTATGGCTACACCTTC,CASSAIRDRQTYGYTF
TRBD2,TRBJ2-3,TRBV5-1,.,TGCGCCAGCAGCCCGGGACTAGCCTGGGATACGCAGTATTTT,CASSPGLAWDTQYF
TRBD1,TRBJ1-2,TRBV7-9,once,TGTGCCAGCAGCCCCGGGACAGGCCATGGCTACACCTTC,CASSPGTGHGYTF
.,TRBJ2-5,TRBV12-5,.,TGTGCTAGTGGTCCCGCCTTACAGGGTCCTGGGGAGACCCAGTACTTC,CASGPALQGPGETQYF
.,TRBJ1-2,TRBV4-1,once,TGCGCCAGCAGCCAAGAGGGTGAGGGCTATGGCTACACCTTC,CASSQEGEGYGYTF
.,TRBJ1-1,TRBV5-5,.,TGTGCCAGCAGCTTAAGGGGTGGGAACACTGAAGCTTTCTTT,CASSLRGGNTEAFF
.,TRBJ1-4,TRBV5-1,.,TGCGCCAGCAACCGGGAGGGGCCAGGAAGTGAAAAACTGTTTTTT,CASNREGPGSEKLFF
TRBD2,TRBJ2-1,TRBV19,.,TGTGCCAGTAATCCTAGCGGGAGGCGCAATGAGCAGTTCTTC,CASNPSGRRNEQFF
TRBD1,TRBJ1-2,TRBV11-2,.,TGTGCCAGCAGCTTAGTGGGACAGGCTTCAGGCTACACCTTC,CASSLVGQASGYTF
.,TRBJ2-5,TRBV10-3,.,TGTGCCACCTCGGAGAGACAAGAGACCCAGTACTTC,CATSERQETQYF
TRBD1,TRBJ2-7,TRBV6-6,.,TGTGCCAGCAGTTATCTAGGACAGGGCTACGAGCAGTACTTC,CASSYLGQGYEQYF
.,TRBJ2-2,TRBV14,.,TGTGCCAGCAGCCAAGGCCCTCGGGTAGGGGTCAACACCGGGGAGCTGTTTTTT,CASSQGPRVGVNTGELFF
TRBD1,TRBJ1-1,TRBV7-2,.,TGTGCCAGCAGCTTAGAGGCACAGGGGAGTTTGAACACTGAAGCTTTCTTT,CASSLEAQGSLNTEAFF
TRBD1,TRBJ1-2,TRBV2,.,TGTGCCAGCAGCCAAACGGCAGGGGGCTATGGCTACACCTTC,CASSQTAGGYGYTF
TRBD2,TRBJ2-3,TRBV7-2,.,TGTGCCAGCAGCTTAGCGTCTACTAGCGGCCGCACAGATACGCAGTATTTT,CASSLASTSGRTDTQYF
.,TRBJ2-5,TRBV7-8,.,TGTGCCAGCAGCTTTAAGAGAACGCAACAAGAGACCCAGTACTTC,CASSFKRTQQETQYF
TRBD1,TRBJ1-4,TRBV30,few,TGTGCCTGGTATCGAGGACAGGGGTTCGAGAAACTGTTTTTT,CAWYRGQGFEKLFF
TRBD2,TRBJ2-3,TRBV19,.,TGTGCCAGTACACCCAAAGTCCTAGCGGGGGGACCCACAGATACGCAGTATTTT,CASTPKVLAGGPTDTQYF
.,TRBJ1-4,TRBV4-2,.,TGTGCCAGCAGCCAAGTCGGGGTGGAAGGGTTGGGGGAAAAACTGTTTTTT,CASSQVGVEGLGEKLFF
TRBD2,TRBJ2-1,TRBV27,.,TGTGCCAGCAGTAAAGGACTAGCGGGAGCTAATGAGCAGTTCTTC,CASSKGLAGANEQFF
TRBD1,TRBJ2-1,TRBV7-8,.,TGTGCCAGCAGCCCCCTCGGGACAGGGGGCAATGAGCAGTTCTTC,CASSPLGTGGNEQFF
TRBD2,TRBJ2-5,TRBV19,.,TGTGCCAGTAGTATACGTCTAGCGGGGGGGCAGGAGACCCAGTACTTC,CASSIRLAGGQETQYF
TRBD1,TRBJ2-7,TRBV28,.,TGTGCCACCAACCCGGGACAGGGAGACGAGCAGTACTTC,CATNPGQGDEQYF
.,TRBJ1-6,TRBV6-5,.,TGTGCCAGCAGTTACGGCCGCCAGGGGAATTCACCCCTCCACTTT,CASSYGRQGNSPLHF
.,TRBJ2-3,TRBV28,.,TGTGCCAGCAGTTTAACAGGGACCCGCGTCACAGATACGCAGTATTTT,CASSLTGTRVTDTQYF
TRBD2,TRBJ2-2,TRBV6-6,.,TGTGCCAGCAGCCCCCCGGGGGGGCGCAACACCGGGGAGCTGTTTTTT,CASSPPGGRNTGELFF
TRBD1,TRBJ1-3,TRBV30,.,TGTGCCTGGACTCCGGGACAGGGATTTAACACCATATATTTT,CAWTPGQGFNTIYF
TRBD1,TRBJ1-2,TRBV5-1,.,TGCGCCAGCAGCGGACAGGGGGACTATGGCTACACCTTC,CASSGQGDYGYTF
.,TRBJ2-7,TRBV2,.,TGTGCCAGCACTCCCTCCTACGAGCAGTACTTC,CASTPSYEQYF
TRBD1,TRBJ2-7,TRBV28,.,TGTGCCAGCAGTCCCGCCGGGACAGCCTACGAGCAGTACTTC,CASSPAGTAYEQYF
TRBD1,TRBJ1-1,TRBV7-9,.,TGTGCCAGCAGCGTAGGACAGGTTTTGAACACTGAAGCTTTCTTT,CASSVGQVLNTEAFF
TRBD1,TRBJ1-5,TRBV19,.,TGTGCCAGTAGTATAAAACAGGGGCCGGGTCAGCCCCAGCATTTT,CASSIKQGPGQPQHF
.,TRBJ2-3,TRBV27,.,TGTGCCAGCAGTTTAGGAGGATGGACAGATACGCAGTATTTT,CASSLGGWTDTQYF
TRBD1,TRBJ1-2,TRBV7-3,.,TGTGCCAGCAGCTTAAGGGACAGTCGACCCACCTTC,CASSLRDSRPTF
TRBD1,TRBJ1-5,TRBV2,.,TGTGCCAGCAGTGAAAATTCAGGGGGCGCGGGCAATCAGCCCCAGCATTTT,CASSENSGGAGNQPQHF
.,TRBJ2-7,TRBV28,few,TGTGCCAGCAGGTGGGGGGTCGGGGACGAGCAGTACTTC,CASRWGVGDEQYF
.,TRBJ1-5,TRBV19,.,TGTGCCAGTAGTATTGCCAAGGGGCCCTTGGATAGCAATCAGCCCCAGCATTTT,CASSIAKGPLDSNQPQHF
.,TRBJ1-1,TRBV19,.,TGTGCCAGTAGTATATCGGGGGGGCCCACTGAAGCTTTCTTT,CASSISGGPTEAFF
.,TRBJ1-5,TRBV7-8,few,TGTGCCAGCAGCCCTTCGAGGGGGTATCAGCCCCAGCATTTT,CASSPSRGYQPQHF
.,TRBJ2-7,TRBV9,.,TGTGCCAGCAGCGTAGGGGGCAGGGGAAACTACGAGCAGTACTTC,CASSVGGRGNYEQYF
.,TRBJ1-1,TRBV14,.,TGTGCCAGCAGTCAACGCCGGACAGCCAAAACTGAAGCTTTCTTT,CASSQRRTAKTEAFF
.,TRBJ1-5,TRBV4-1,.,TGCGCCAGCAGCCAAGAACCCCTGGGGGGTCAGCCCCAGCATTTT,CASSQEPLGGQPQHF
TRBD1,TRBJ2-3,TRBV19,.,TGTGCCAGTAGTACCCCGGGACAGCAGAAGCAGTATTTT,CASSTPGQQKQYF
.,TRBJ2-1,TRBV19,.,TGTGCCAGTAGTATAGCGGGAAGCTCCTACAATGAGCAGTTCTTC,CASSIAGSSYNEQFF
.,TRBJ1-5,TRBV30,.,TGTGCCTGGAGTGCCCGGGGTGACCAGCCCCAGCATTTT,CAWSARGDQPQHF